Below are 10 T cell receptor beta chains sequenced from a single sample in a study of OX40 agonist ivuxolimab in advanced cancers. Here immunoSEQ multiplex PCR was the method, and the copy in TCRdb shows in-frame clones only, minus some. Of around 33,000 clones in the sample, roughly nine tenths were seen once. This specimen consisted of CD4+ or CD8+ T cells sorted from blood, obtained in a trial of the OX40 agonist ivuxolimab. The source of these receptors is an adult with an advanced solid tumor such as melanoma, head and neck, liver or kidney cancer.

V is TRBV6-6 and J is TRBJ2-2; the match to TRBD1 covers 10 bases. This CDR3 has 15 residues. V trimming: 3 bases; J trimming: 4 bases; junction bases outside the gene matches: 2. CDR1 and CDR2 from the germline V gene are MNHNY and SVGAGI (reference sequence). CDR3 sequence reads: CASSYRTGGTGELFF. Here the CDR3 DNA reads TGTGCCAGCAGTTATAGGACAGGGGGCACCGGGGAGCTGTTTTTT.

This chain joins TRBV14 and TRBJ1-2; D is unclear. The CDR3 sequence is 14 residues long. Germline loops: CDR1 SGHDN, CDR2 FVKESK. Trimming removed 2 bases at V and 8 bases at J, with 15 bases between. The CDR3 nucleotides read TGTGCCAGCAGCCAACAAGGACTTCTTGGGGGCTACACCTTC. It is translated as CASSQQGLLGGYTF.

This clone was recorded only once. J is TRBJ2-7 and V is TRBV11-2; 8 bases align to TRBD1. The germline gives CDR1 SGHAT, CDR2 FQNNGV. The V gene end was trimmed by 6 bases and the J gene end by 5 bases; junction bases not matched to a gene: 6. CDR3 size: 13 residues. The DNA for the CDR3 is TGTGCCAGCAGGTCGACAGGGGTCAACGAGCAGTACTTC. Translated, it gives CASRSTGVNEQYF.

The chain recombines TRBV6-1 with TRBJ2-5, with D unclear. V lost 0 bases and J 7 bases, leaving 6 bases between the germline ends. CDR1 is MNHNS, CDR2 SASEGT, per germline. CDR3 length: 12 residues. CDR3 sequence: CASSEATGTQYF. The CDR3 bases are TGTGCCAGCAGTGAAGCGACGGGGACCCAGTACTTC.

The chain couples TRBV7-3 to TRBJ2-3, with TRBD1 as a possible D gene (7 bases). The CDR3 spans 16 residues. From germline, CDR1 is SGHTA and CDR2 FQGTGA. The V and J ends lost 2 bases and 7 bases respectively, with 19 bases between them. The CDR3 here is CASSLGGGDVGNTQYF. CDR3 nucleotides: TGTGCCAGCAGCTTAGGAGGGGGCGACGTAGGAAATACGCAGTATTTT.

V usage is TRBV18 and J usage is TRBJ2-1; 8 positions match TRBD2. CDR1 and CDR2 from the germline V gene are KGHSH and LQKENI. With V trimmed by 4 bases and J by 8 bases, 10 bases remained unmatched. This CDR3 comprises 15 residues. CDR3 region: CASSQTGTSWDEQFF. The CDR3 DNA is TGTGCCAGCTCACAGACCGGGACTAGTTGGGATGAGCAGTTCTTC.

The chain couples TRBV7-2 to TRBJ1-5; weak D call: TRBD1 (5 bases). The CDR3 has 14 residues. CDR1 SGHTA and CDR2 FQGNSA come from the germline V gene. V was clipped by 7 bases and J by 7 bases, with 17 bases between them. The CDR3 region has the DNA TGTGCCAGCAACCCGGCAGGGATGGTCCAGCCCCAGCATTTT. Its protein product is CASNPAGMVQPQHF.

The rearrangement uses TRBV30 and TRBJ2-1, with 8 bases lining up with TRBD2. V lost 5 bases to trimming and J lost 7 bases; unmatched junction nucleotides: 10. CDR3 length: 14 amino acids. The germline gives CDR1 GTSNPN, CDR2 SVGIG (reference sequence). The CDR3 nucleotides read TGTGCCTGGCAAAGGGTAGCGGGAAGGAATGAGCAGTTCTTC. This translates into CAWQRVAGRNEQFF.

The chain joins TRBV10-3 to TRBJ2-7; D may be TRBD2 (6 bases). The CDR3 is 16 amino acids. Germline values: CDR1 ENHRY, CDR2 SYGVKD. V gave up 4 bases and J gave up 0 bases, with 16 bases separating them. The CDR3 nucleotides are TGTGCCATCAGTGGGCGGGCCTCGGGGGTCTCCTACGAGCAGTACTTC. Encoded protein: CAISGRASGVSYEQYF.

This chain joins TRBV23-1 and TRBJ1-6; D is ambiguous. TRBV23-1 qualifies as an ORF whose function is uncertain. V dropped 4 bases and J dropped 6 bases, with 10 bases sitting between them. This CDR3 is built from 14 residues. The CDR3 spells CASSRNSSNSPLHF. In DNA form, the CDR3 reads TGCGCCAGCAGTCGTAACAGCTCTAATTCACCCCTCCACTTT.